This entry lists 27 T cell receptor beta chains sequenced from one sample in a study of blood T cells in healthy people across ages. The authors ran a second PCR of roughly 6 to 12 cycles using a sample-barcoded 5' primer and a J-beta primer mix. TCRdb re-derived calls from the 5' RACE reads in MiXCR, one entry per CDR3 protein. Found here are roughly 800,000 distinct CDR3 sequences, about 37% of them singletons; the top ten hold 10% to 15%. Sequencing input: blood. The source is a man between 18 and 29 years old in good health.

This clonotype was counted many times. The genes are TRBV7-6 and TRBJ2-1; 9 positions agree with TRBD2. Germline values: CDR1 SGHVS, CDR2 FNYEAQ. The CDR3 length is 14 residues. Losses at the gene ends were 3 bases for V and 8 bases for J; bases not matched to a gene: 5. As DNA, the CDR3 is TGTGCCAGCAGCTTGGCGGGGGGGCTCGATGAGCAGTTCTTC. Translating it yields CASSLAGGLDEQFF.

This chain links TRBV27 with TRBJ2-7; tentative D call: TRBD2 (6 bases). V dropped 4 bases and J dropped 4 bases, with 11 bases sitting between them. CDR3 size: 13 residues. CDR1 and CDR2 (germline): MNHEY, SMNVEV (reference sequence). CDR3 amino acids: CASSWRANYEQYF. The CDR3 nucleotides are TGTGCCAGCAGTTGGAGGGCAAATTACGAGCAGTACTTC.

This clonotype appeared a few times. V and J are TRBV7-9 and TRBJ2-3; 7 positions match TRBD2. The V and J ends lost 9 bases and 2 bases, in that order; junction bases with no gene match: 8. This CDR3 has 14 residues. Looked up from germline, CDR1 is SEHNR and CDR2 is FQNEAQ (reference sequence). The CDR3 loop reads CASSASGFTDTQYF. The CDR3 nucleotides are TGTGCCAGTTCGGCTAGCGGCTTCACAGATACGCAGTATTTT.

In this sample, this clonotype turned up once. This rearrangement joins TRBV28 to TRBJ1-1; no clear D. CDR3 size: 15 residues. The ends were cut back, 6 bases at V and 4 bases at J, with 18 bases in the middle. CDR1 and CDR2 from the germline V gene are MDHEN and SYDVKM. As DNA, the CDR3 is TGTGCCAGCAGACCGGTTGACGGTCCCCCCACTGAAGCTTTCTTT. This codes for CASRPVDGPPTEAFF.

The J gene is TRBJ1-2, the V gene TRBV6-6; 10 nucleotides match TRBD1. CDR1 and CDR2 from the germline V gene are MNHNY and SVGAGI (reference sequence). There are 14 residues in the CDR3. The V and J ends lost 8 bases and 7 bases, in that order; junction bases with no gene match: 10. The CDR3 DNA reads TGTGCCAGCGAAAAAAGACAGGGGGCGCGTGGCTACACCTTC. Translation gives CASEKRQGARGYTF.

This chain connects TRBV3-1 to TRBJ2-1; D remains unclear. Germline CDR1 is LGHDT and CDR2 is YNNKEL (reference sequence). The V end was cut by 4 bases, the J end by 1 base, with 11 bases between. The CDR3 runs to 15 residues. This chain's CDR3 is CASSPPQPSYNEQFF. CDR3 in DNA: TGTGCCAGCAGCCCCCCCCAACCTTCCTACAATGAGCAGTTCTTC.

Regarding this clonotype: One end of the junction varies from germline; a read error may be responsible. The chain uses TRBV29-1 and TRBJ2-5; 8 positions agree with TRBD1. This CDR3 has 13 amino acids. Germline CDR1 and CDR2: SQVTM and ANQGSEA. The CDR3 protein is CSVEAGGAETQNF. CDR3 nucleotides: TGCAGCGTTGAAGCAGGGGGCGCGGAGACCCAGAACTTC.

CDR3 loop: CASSRDKDYGYTF. As DNA, the CDR3 is TGTGCCAGCAGCCGCGACAAGGACTATGGCTACACCTTC. The chain employs TRBV4-2 and TRBJ1-2; D unclear. The ends were cut back, 4 bases at V and 3 bases at J, with 9 bases in the middle. The CDR3 is made up of 13 amino acids. Germline values: CDR1 LGHNA, CDR2 YNFKEQ.

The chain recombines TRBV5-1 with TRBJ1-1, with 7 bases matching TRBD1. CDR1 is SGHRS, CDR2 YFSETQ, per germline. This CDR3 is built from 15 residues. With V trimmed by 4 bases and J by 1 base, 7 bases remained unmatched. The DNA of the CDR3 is TGCGCCAGCAGCACCCCAGGGGGATCGAACACTGAAGCTTTCTTT. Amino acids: CASSTPGGSNTEAFF.

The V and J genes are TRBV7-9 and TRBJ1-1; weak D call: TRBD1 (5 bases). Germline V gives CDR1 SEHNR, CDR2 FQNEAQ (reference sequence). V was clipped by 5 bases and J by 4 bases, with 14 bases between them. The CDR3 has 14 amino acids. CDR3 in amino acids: CASSPPGTLTEAFF. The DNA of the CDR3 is TGTGCCAGCAGCCCCCCAGGGACCCTCACTGAAGCTTTCTTT.

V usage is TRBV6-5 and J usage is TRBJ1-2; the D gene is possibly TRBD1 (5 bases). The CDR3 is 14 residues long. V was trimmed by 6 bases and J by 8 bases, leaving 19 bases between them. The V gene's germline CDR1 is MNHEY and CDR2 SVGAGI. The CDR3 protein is CASSLQGREDGYTF. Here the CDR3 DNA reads TGTGCCAGCAGCCTGCAGGGCAGGGAGGACGGCTACACCTTC.

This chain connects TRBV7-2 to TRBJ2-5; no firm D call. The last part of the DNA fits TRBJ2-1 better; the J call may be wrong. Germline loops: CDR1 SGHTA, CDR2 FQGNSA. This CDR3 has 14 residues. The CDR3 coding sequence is TGTGCCAGCAGCTTAGATTTGAACCAAGAGACCCAGTTCTTC. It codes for CASSLDLNQETQFF.

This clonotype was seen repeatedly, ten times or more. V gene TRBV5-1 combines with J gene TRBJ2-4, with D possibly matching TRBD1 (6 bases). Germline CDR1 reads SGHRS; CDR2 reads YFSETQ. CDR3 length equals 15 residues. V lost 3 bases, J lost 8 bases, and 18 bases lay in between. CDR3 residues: CASSSLGGRLDIQYF. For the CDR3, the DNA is TGCGCCAGCAGCTCCCTAGGGGGTCGTTTGGACATTCAGTACTTC.

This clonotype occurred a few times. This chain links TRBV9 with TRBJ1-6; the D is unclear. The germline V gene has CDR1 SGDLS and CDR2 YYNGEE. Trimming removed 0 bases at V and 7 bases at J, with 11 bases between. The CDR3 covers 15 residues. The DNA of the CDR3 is TGTGCCAGCAGCGTAGGAGGTGGCAGGAATTCACCCCTCCACTTT. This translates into CASSVGGGRNSPLHF.

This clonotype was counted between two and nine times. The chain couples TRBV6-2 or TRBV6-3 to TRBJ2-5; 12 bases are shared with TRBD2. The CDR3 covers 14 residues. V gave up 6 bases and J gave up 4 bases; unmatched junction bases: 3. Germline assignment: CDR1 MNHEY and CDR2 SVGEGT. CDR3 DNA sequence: TGTGCCAGCAGACTAGCGGGGGGAGGAGAGACCCAGTACTTC. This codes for CASRLAGGGETQYF.

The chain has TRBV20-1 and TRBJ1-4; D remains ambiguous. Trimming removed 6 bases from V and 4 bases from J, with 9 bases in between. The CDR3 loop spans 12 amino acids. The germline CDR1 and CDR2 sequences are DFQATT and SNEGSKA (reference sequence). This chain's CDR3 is CSALRFNEKLFF. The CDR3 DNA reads TGCAGTGCGTTGAGATTTAATGAAAAACTGTTTTTT.

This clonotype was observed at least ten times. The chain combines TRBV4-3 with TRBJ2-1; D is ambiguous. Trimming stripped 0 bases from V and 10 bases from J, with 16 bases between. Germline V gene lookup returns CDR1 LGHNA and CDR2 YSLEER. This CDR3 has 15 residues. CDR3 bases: TGCGCCAGCAGCCAAGATGGGTCAGGCAACCGGGAGCAGTTCTTC. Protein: CASSQDGSGNREQFF.

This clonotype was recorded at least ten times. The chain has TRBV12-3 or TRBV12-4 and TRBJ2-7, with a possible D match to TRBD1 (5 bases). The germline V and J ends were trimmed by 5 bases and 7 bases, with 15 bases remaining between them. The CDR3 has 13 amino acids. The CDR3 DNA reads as TGTGCCAGCAGTCGAGACAGAACCAATGAGCAGTACTTC. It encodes CASSRDRTNEQYF.

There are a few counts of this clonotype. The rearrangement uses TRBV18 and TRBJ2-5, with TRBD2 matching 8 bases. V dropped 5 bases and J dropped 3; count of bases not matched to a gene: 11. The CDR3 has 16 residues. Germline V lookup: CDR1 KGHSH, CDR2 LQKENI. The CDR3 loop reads CASSATPGLGEETQYF. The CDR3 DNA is TGTGCCAGCTCAGCGACCCCGGGACTAGGGGAAGAGACCCAGTACTTC.

CDR3 sequence (DNA): TGTGCCATCAGTGACCCGACAGTTCGAGGTCAGCCCCAGCATTTT. It specifies CAISDPTVRGQPQHF. This chain uses TRBV10-3 with TRBJ1-5, with D possibly being TRBD1 (5 bases). V lost 3 bases and J lost 6, with 15 bases in between. Germline V lookup: CDR1 ENHRY, CDR2 SYGVKD. The CDR3 runs to 15 residues.

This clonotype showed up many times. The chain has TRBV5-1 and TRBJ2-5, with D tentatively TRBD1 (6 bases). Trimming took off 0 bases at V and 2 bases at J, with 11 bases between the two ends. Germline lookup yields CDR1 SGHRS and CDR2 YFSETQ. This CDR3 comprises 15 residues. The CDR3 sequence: CASSLVRGIQETQYF. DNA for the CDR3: TGCGCCAGCAGCTTGGTGAGGGGGATTCAAGAGACCCAGTACTTC.

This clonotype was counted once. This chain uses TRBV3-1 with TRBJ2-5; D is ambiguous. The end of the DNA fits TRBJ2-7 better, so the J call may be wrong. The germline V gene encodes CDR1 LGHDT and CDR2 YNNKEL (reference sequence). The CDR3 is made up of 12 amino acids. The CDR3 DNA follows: TGTGCCAGCAGCCAAGGTCTCAGCGAGCAGTACTTC. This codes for CASSQGLSEQYF.

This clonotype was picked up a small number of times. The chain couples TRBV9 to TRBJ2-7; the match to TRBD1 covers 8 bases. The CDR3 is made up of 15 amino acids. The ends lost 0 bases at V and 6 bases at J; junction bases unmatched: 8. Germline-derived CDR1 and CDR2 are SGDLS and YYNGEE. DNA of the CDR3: TGTGCCAGCAGCGTAGTCCCCCGGACAGGGTCCGAGCAGTACTTC. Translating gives CASSVVPRTGSEQYF.

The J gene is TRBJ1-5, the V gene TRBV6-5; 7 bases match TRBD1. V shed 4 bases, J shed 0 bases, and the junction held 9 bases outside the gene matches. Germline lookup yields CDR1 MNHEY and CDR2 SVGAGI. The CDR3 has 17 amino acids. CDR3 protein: CASSSSRQGVSNQPQHF. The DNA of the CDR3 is TGTGCCAGCAGTTCGTCCCGGCAGGGGGTTAGCAATCAGCCCCAGCATTTT.

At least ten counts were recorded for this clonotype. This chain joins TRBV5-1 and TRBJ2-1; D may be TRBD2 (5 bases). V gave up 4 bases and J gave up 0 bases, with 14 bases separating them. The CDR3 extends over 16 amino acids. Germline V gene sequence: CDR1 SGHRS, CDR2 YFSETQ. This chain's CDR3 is CASSPTRRSSYNEQFF. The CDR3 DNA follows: TGCGCCAGCAGCCCAACAAGGAGGAGCTCCTACAATGAGCAGTTCTTC. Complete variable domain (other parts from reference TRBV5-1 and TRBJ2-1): KAGVTQTPRYLIKTRGQQVTLSCSPISGHRSVSWYQQTPGQGLQFLFEYFSETQRNKGNFPGRFSGRQFSNSRSEMNVSTLELGDSALYLCASSPTRRSSYNEQFFGPGTRLTVL.

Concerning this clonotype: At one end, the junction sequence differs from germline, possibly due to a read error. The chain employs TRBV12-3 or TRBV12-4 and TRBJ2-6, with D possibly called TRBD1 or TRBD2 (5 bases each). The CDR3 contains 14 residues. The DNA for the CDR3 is TGTGCCCACCAAGGGAGCTCTGGGGCCAACGTCCCGACTTTC. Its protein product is CAHQGSSGANVPTF.

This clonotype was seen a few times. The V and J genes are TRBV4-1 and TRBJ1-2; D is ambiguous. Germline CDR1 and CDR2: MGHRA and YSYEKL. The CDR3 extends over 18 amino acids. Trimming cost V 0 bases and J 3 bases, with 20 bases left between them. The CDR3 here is CASSQDRLGRYIDYGYTF. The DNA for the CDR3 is TGCGCCAGCAGCCAAGATCGGTTGGGAAGGTATATAGACTATGGCTACACCTTC.